This TCR beta chain came from a study of blood T cell repertoires in COVID-19. TCRdb's copy holds only in-frame clones and misses some; the assay was immunoSEQ multiplex PCR. The sample holds 350,000 to 400,000 clones, roughly nine tenths seen once. This clone was counted a single time. Germline V gene lookup returns CDR1 SGHTA and CDR2 FQGTGA. This CDR3 contains 16 residues. V was pared by 5 bases and J by 8 bases, with 11 bases of the junction left unmatched. Assignments of participants to cohorts depended upon their own reported clinical history. This chain connects TRBV7-3 to TRBJ1-4; TRBD1 agrees at 10 bases. The sequencing input was PBMCs or T cells enriched from blood (not recorded which). This TCR was recovered from a woman aged 40 to 50 who had been exposed to COVID-19. The CDR3 DNA is TGTGCCAGCAGCACTACCCGGGACAGGGGACCCGAAAAACTGTTTTTT. Its translation is CASSTTRDRGPEKLFF.